Presented here are 8 T cell receptor beta chains from one specimen sequenced in a study of cytomegalovirus exposure and HLA in healthy donors. Researchers ran the PCR with 60 Vbeta and 13 Jbeta primers. Sequencing used immunoSEQ multiplex PCR; TCRdb keeps in-frame clones, though not all of them. The sample has some 160,000 clones, 75% to 90% seen once. Input material: PBMCs. The source is a woman under 30 in good health and CMV-seronegative.

The chain links TRBV9 to TRBJ2-1, with TRBD1 identical over 7 bases. CDR1 and CDR2 from the germline V gene are SGDLS and YYNGEE. The CDR3 runs 17 residues. Trimming removed 0 bases from V and 2 bases from J; junction bases left unmatched: 8. The CDR3 region has the DNA TGTGCCAGCAGCGTAGACGTTCGGACAGGCCCCTACAATGAGCAGTTCTTC. Its protein is CASSVDVRTGPYNEQFF.

Turning to this clone: The same CDR3 also results from other DNA sequences found in this sample. The chain recombines TRBV7-2 with TRBJ1-5; D perhaps matches TRBD1 (6 bases). The CDR3 covers 13 residues. From germline, CDR1 is SGHTA and CDR2 FQGNSA. V was shortened by 5 bases and J by 4 bases, with 9 bases between the two germline ends. CDR3 nucleotide sequence: TGTGCCAGCAGCCTCAGGGGAAATCAGCCCCAGCATTTT. The encoded protein is CASSLRGNQPQHF. The full variable domain, rest sourced from reference TRBV7-2 and TRBJ1-5, is GAGVSQSPSNKVTEKGKDVELRCDPISGHTALYWYRQSLGQGLEFLIYFQGNSAPDKSGLPSDRFSAERTGGSVSTLTIQRTQQEDSAVYLCASSLRGNQPQHFGDGTRLSIL.

The V and J genes are TRBV7-9 and TRBJ2-7, with D tentatively TRBD1 (7 bases). The CDR3 runs to 15 residues. In germline, CDR1 is SEHNR, CDR2 FQNEAQ (reference sequence). Trimming cost V 6 bases and J 6 bases, with 21 bases left between them. The CDR3 sequence: CASRSRDSGFLEQYF. The CDR3, as DNA: TGTGCCAGCAGATCGCGGGACAGTGGGTTTCTCGAGCAGTACTTC.

Only a few counts were recorded for this clone. The chain joins TRBV4-1 to TRBJ1-1; D possibly corresponds to TRBD1 (5 bases). CDR1 is MGHRA, CDR2 YSYEKL, per germline. The CDR3 extends over 17 amino acids. The V gene lost 0 bases and the J gene lost 1 base, with 15 bases spanning the gap. The CDR3 loop reads CASSQDPRQGTNTEAFF. For the CDR3, the DNA is TGCGCCAGCAGCCAAGACCCGCGGCAGGGCACGAACACTGAAGCTTTCTTT.

Written as DNA, the CDR3 is TGTGCCAGCAGCGACGGACCTCCGGGGGGGTGGAACACTGAAGCTTTCTTT. As protein: CASSDGPPGGWNTEAFF. The V gene is TRBV2, the J gene TRBJ1-1; tentative D call: TRBD1 (5 bases). Deletions cut 6 bases from V and 1 base from J, with 21 bases between. CDR3 length equals 17 residues. The germline gives CDR1 SNHLY, CDR2 FYNNEI.

The chain is built from TRBV7-9 and TRBJ1-1, with a weak D call TRBD1 (5 bases). Trimming removed 8 bases at V and 0 bases at J, with 16 bases between. The CDR3 sequence is 15 residues long. CDR1 is SEHNR, CDR2 FQNEAQ, per germline (reference sequence). The CDR3 DNA follows: TGTGCCAGCGGTACTGACAGTTACATGAACACTGAAGCTTTCTTT. This translates into CASGTDSYMNTEAFF.

This clone was observed a few times. This chain uses TRBV4-1 with TRBJ1-2; D is ambiguous. The V gene's germline CDR1 is MGHRA and CDR2 YSYEKL. This CDR3 spans 12 amino acids. V was cut by 3 bases and J by 5 bases, with 7 bases left in between. The CDR3 sequence is CASSQPAYGYTF. As DNA, the CDR3 is TGCGCCAGCAGCCAGCCCGCGTATGGCTACACCTTC.

A note on this clone: The germline gene is not matched at one end of the junction; a read error may be the cause. The same CDR3 also results from other DNA sequences found in this sample. The chain recombines TRBV28 with TRBJ1-1, with a tentative D call TRBD1 (6 bases). This CDR3 contains 14 residues. Germline V gene data show CDR1 as MDHEN and CDR2 as SYDVKM. This chain's CDR3 is CASSFRGYGTEAFF. As DNA, the CDR3 is TGTGCCAGCAGCTTCAGGGGTTATGGCACTGAGGCTTTCTTT.